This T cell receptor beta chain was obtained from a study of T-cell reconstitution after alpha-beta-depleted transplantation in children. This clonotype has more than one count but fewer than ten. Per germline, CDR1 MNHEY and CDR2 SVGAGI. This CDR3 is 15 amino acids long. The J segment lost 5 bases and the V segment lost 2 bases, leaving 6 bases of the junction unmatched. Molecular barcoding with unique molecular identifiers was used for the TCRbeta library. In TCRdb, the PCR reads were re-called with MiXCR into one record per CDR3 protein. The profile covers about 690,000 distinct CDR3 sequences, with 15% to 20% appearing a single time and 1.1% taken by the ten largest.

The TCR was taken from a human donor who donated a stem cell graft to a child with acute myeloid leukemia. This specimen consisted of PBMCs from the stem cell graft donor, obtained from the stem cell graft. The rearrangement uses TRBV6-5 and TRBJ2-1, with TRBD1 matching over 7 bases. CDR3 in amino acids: CASSYQGVGNNEQFF. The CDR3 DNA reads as TGTGCCAGCAGTTACCAGGGGGTTGGTAACAATGAGCAGTTCTTC.